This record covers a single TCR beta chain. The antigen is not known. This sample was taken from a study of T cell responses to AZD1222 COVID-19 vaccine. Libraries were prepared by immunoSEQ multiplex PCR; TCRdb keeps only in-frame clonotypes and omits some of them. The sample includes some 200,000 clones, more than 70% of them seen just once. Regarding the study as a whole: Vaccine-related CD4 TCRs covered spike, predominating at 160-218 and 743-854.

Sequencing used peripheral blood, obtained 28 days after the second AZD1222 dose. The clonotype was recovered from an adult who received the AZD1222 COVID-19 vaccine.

CDR3 loop: CASSPRPGKDEQFF. In DNA, the CDR3 is TGTGCCAGCTCACCACGTCCCGGGAAGGATGAGCAGTTCTTC. The chain couples TRBV18 to TRBJ2-1, with a tentative D call TRBD2 (5 bases). CDR3 length: 14 amino acids. In germline, CDR1 is KGHSH, CDR2 LQKENI. Trimming stripped 1 base from V and 8 bases from J, with 12 bases between.